This T cell receptor (beta chain) was retrieved from a study of T cells in localized non-small cell lung cancer. Measured with immunoSEQ multiplex PCR; TCRdb has only the in-frame clones, and not every one. The table shows tens of thousands of clones, with about 88% occurring only once. The CDR3 has 14 residues. CDR1 is MNHNY and CDR2 is SVGAGI in the germline V gene (reference sequence). The ends were cut back, 6 bases at V and 0 bases at J, with 6 bases in the middle. Findings and limits, study-wide: Higher adjacent-lung clonality was associated with shorter survival. Adjacent lung had a median 57 of the 100 largest tumor clones.

About this clone: The target antigen is unknown.

The sequence derives from a woman between 18 and 49 years old with stage III lung adenocarcinoma. The material sequenced was peripheral blood, taken before any cancer treatment. The genes are TRBV6-6 and TRBJ2-6; D uncertain. The CDR3 nucleotides read TGTGCCAGCAGCCCATTCTCTGGGGCCAACGTCCTGACTTTC. Translation gives CASSPFSGANVLTF.